The 21 T cell receptor beta chains reported below all come from one sample, sequenced in a study of blood T cell repertoires in COVID-19. Some clones are missing from TCRdb's copy, which holds only in-frame ones; the method was immunoSEQ multiplex PCR. Of about 120,000 clones listed, approximately 74% are singletons. Input material: peripheral blood. Receptor source: a woman between 65 and 79 years old with acute or convalescent COVID-19.

The chain joins TRBV11-2 to TRBJ2-1; 7 nucleotides agree with TRBD2. This CDR3 region has 16 residues. Germline loops: CDR1 SGHAT, CDR2 FQNNGV. Germline trimming cut 7 bases from V and 5 bases from J; bases unmatched to any gene: 14. CDR3 residues: CASTIQRGAGHNEQFF. The DNA of the CDR3 is TGTGCCAGCACCATTCAGAGGGGAGCGGGGCACAATGAGCAGTTCTTC.

This clone was counted only a few times. CDR3 amino acids: CASRPLAGSTGELFF. The CDR3 nucleotides read TGTGCCAGCAGACCCTTGGCGGGGTCAACCGGGGAGCTGTTTTTT. This chain joins TRBV6-6 and TRBJ2-2; TRBD2 might be the D (6 bases). This CDR3 has 15 residues. The ends were cut back, 6 bases at V and 5 bases at J, with 16 bases in the middle. CDR1 and CDR2 (germline): MNHNY, SVGAGI (reference sequence).

This clone was detected only once. CDR3 sequence: CASSQVGQGNTGELFF. The CDR3 bases are TGCGCCAGCAGCCAAGTGGGACAGGGGAATACCGGGGAGCTGTTTTTT. The J gene is TRBJ2-2, the V gene TRBV4-1; 10 nucleotides line up with TRBD1. J gave up 5 bases and V 1 base, and 4 bases lay outside the gene matches. The CDR3 runs to 16 residues. Germline values: CDR1 MGHRA, CDR2 YSYEKL.

The genes are TRBV7-9 and TRBJ1-4; D not certain. The germline CDR1 and CDR2 sequences are SEHNR and FQNEAQ (reference sequence). This CDR3 has 13 amino acids. The CDR3 DNA is TGTGCAGAGAGACAAGGAACTAATGAAAAACTGTTTTTT. It encodes CAERQGTNEKLFF.

The V gene is TRBV2, the J gene TRBJ1-2, with D possibly matching TRBD1 (6 bases). Trimming removed 4 bases at V and 4 bases at J, with 10 bases between. This CDR3 region has 13 residues. Per the germline V gene, CDR1 is SNHLY and CDR2 is FYNNEI. CDR3 region: CASSASTGYGYTF. The CDR3 nucleotides are TGTGCCAGCAGTGCATCGACAGGCTATGGCTACACCTTC. Together with reference TRBV2 and TRBJ1-2, the CDR3 gives the full variable domain: EPEVTQTPSHQVTQMGQEVILRCVPISNHLYFYWYRQILGQKVEFLVSFYNNEISEKSEIFDDQFSVERPDGSNFTLKIRSTKLEDSAMYFCASSASTGYGYTFGSGTRLTVV.

The chain employs TRBV19 and TRBJ1-1; D perhaps matches TRBD1 (5 bases). V was trimmed by 8 bases and J by 2 bases, leaving 12 bases between them. The V gene's germline CDR1 is LNHDA and CDR2 SQIVND (reference sequence). The CDR3 spans 13 residues. The CDR3 nucleotides are TGTGCCAGTTCTACAGGACCAAACACTGAAGCTTTCTTT. Its protein is CASSTGPNTEAFF.

The V call is TRBV10-2, the J call TRBJ2-2, with 11 bases fitting TRBD2. This CDR3 spans 19 amino acids. Germline CDR1 and CDR2: WSHSY and SAAADI. The V segment lost 1 base and the J segment 1 base; nucleotides outside the gene matches: 8. CDR3 in DNA: TGCGCCAGCAGTGAGTACGGGACTAGCGGCTCCGGGAACACCGGGGAGCTGTTTTTT. Translated: CASSEYGTSGSGNTGELFF.

The rearrangement joins TRBV6-5 to TRBJ2-5, with D maybe TRBD2 (5 bases). Germline values: CDR1 MNHEY, CDR2 SVGAGI. The CDR3 has 15 amino acids. Trimming pared 7 bases from V and 2 bases from J, leaving 17 bases between. CDR3 DNA: TGTGCCAGCAAAATCGCGGAGGTGCTACAAGAGACCCAGTACTTC. Amino acid sequence: CASKIAEVLQETQYF.

V is TRBV25-1 and J is TRBJ1-1; D might be TRBD1 (6 bases). V lost 2 bases, J lost 2 bases, and 12 bases lay in between. CDR3 length: 15 amino acids. Germline V lookup: CDR1 MGHDK, CDR2 SYGVNS. CDR3 residues: CASSEAGVGNTEAFF. CDR3 coding DNA: TGTGCCAGCAGTGAAGCAGGGGTGGGAAACACTGAAGCTTTCTTT.

This chain links TRBV5-1 with TRBJ2-2; D call uncertain. Germline-derived CDR1 and CDR2 are SGHRS and YFSETQ. CDR3 length equals 13 residues. Trimming pared 2 bases from V and 6 bases from J, leaving 8 bases between. This CDR3 is CASSFEVPGELFF. The CDR3 DNA reads as TGCGCCAGCAGCTTTGAGGTTCCCGGGGAGCTGTTTTTT.

The chain joins TRBV27 to TRBJ1-2, with 8 bases fitting TRBD1. Per the germline V gene, CDR1 is MNHEY and CDR2 is SMNVEV (reference sequence). This CDR3 spans 15 amino acids. Trimming at V came to 2 bases and at J to 3 bases, leaving 5 bases not matched to a gene. DNA of the CDR3: TGTGCCAGCAGTTTAGGGGGGACAGGCCACTATGGCTACACCTTC. Translation: CASSLGGTGHYGYTF.

The gene calls are TRBV2 and TRBJ1-1; 7 bases are shared with TRBD1. The CDR3 runs 14 residues. Trimming cost V 4 bases and J 0 bases; bases outside gene matches: 2. Germline CDR1 SNHLY, CDR2 FYNNEI. In DNA, the CDR3 is TGTGCCAGCAGTGGACAGGGCATGAACACTGAAGCTTTCTTT. As protein: CASSGQGMNTEAFF.

This chain uses TRBV28 with TRBJ1-1; 9 positions match TRBD1. V was pared by 4 bases and J by 1 base, with 7 bases of the junction left unmatched. Germline V CDR1 and CDR2: MDHEN, SYDVKM. CDR3 length: 16 residues. CDR3 amino acids: CASSSPGQGKNTEAFF. The CDR3, as DNA: TGTGCCAGCAGTTCCCCCGGACAGGGGAAGAACACTGAAGCTTTCTTT.

The rearrangement joins TRBV12-3 or TRBV12-4 to TRBJ1-6; 7 bases map to TRBD1. CDR3 length: 13 amino acids. V lost 5 bases and J lost 8; bases outside the gene matches: 3. The CDR3 region has the DNA TGTGCCAGCAGTAGCGACAGGGATTCACCCCTCCACTTT. Its protein is CASSSDRDSPLHF.

This chain links TRBV7-9 with TRBJ2-2; D is unclear. Looked up from germline, CDR1 is SEHNR and CDR2 is FQNEAQ (reference sequence). The CDR3 is 12 residues long. V lost 7 bases to trimming and J lost 6 bases, with 9 bases between them. The DNA for the CDR3 is TGTGCCAGCATCGAGTCTGCCGGGGAGCTGTTTTTT. It encodes CASIESAGELFF.

The chain is built from TRBV2 and TRBJ1-3; D perhaps matches TRBD1 (6 bases). V was shortened by 6 bases and J by 4 bases, with 10 bases between the two germline ends. This CDR3 has 13 residues. Per germline, CDR1 SNHLY and CDR2 FYNNEI. CDR3 residues: CASSRGEGNTIYF. The CDR3 bases are TGTGCCAGCAGCAGGGGAGAGGGAAACACCATATATTTT.

The chain has TRBV6-5 and TRBJ2-7; D perhaps matches TRBD1 (6 bases). From germline, CDR1 is MNHEY and CDR2 SVGAGI. The CDR3 spans 14 residues. V gave up 8 bases and J gave up 4 bases, with 18 bases separating them. The CDR3 is CASRGERGLYEQYF. The CDR3 DNA is TGTGCCAGCCGGGGAGAGAGGGGGTTGTACGAGCAGTACTTC.

The CDR3 DNA follows: TGTGCCAGCAGTGAAGCCCAGGGTTACGCTCAGCCCCAGCATTTT. Translation gives CASSEAQGYAQPQHF. The rearrangement joins TRBV2 to TRBJ1-5; possible D gene TRBD1, 5 bases. CDR3 length: 15 residues. V gave up 0 bases and J gave up 6 bases, with 12 bases separating them. The germline V gene encodes CDR1 SNHLY and CDR2 FYNNEI. The full variable domain, its missing parts supplied by reference TRBV2 and TRBJ1-5, is EPEVTQTPSHQVTQMGQEVILRCVPISNHLYFYWYRQILGQKVEFLVSFYNNEISEKSEIFDDQFSVERPDGSNFTLKIRSTKLEDSAMYFCASSEAQGYAQPQHFGDGTRLSIL.

The rearrangement uses TRBV14 and TRBJ2-2, with 12 bases lining up with TRBD2. This CDR3 comprises 18 residues. Germline V gene sequence: CDR1 SGHDN, CDR2 FVKESK. J was trimmed by 2 bases and V by 3 bases; bases with no gene match: 7. The DNA for the CDR3 is TGTGCCAGCAGCCATGATCTAGCGGGAGGGCCCAACACCGGGGAGCTGTTTTTT. Protein product: CASSHDLAGGPNTGELFF.

J is TRBJ2-7 and V is TRBV29-1; 10 bases align to TRBD1. The CDR3 has 16 residues. The germline CDR1 and CDR2 sequences are SQVTM and ANQGSEA. After removal of 5 bases from V and 6 bases from J, the junction contained 16 bases not matched to a gene. CDR3 region: CSVRQGAAWGQFEQYF. CDR3 nucleotides: TGCAGCGTTCGACAGGGGGCCGCTTGGGGCCAGTTCGAGCAGTACTTC.

This clone came up a few times. This chain uses TRBV6-2 or TRBV6-3 with TRBJ1-5; D ambiguous. Germline values: CDR1 MNHEY, CDR2 SVGEGT. This CDR3 region has 13 residues. Trimming took off 4 bases at V and 7 bases at J, with 11 bases between the two ends. The CDR3 reads CASSSDNRQPQHF. The CDR3 bases are TGTGCCAGCAGTTCCGACAACCGGCAGCCCCAGCATTTT.